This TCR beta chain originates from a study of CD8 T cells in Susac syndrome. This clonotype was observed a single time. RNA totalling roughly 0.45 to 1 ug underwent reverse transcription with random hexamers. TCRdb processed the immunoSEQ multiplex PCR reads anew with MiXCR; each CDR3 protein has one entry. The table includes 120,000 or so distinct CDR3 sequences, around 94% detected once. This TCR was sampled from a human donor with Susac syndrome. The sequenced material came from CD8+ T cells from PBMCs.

The CDR3, as DNA: TGTGCCAGCAGTTGGACAGGGAGGACCTATGGCTACACCTTC. Protein: CASSWTGRTYGYTF. The chain uses TRBV12-3 or TRBV12-4 and TRBJ1-2; TRBD1 aligns across 8 bases. The CDR3 is 14 amino acids. Trimming cost V 4 bases and J 4 bases; bases outside gene matches: 5.